This entry concerns a single T cell receptor (beta chain). What this receptor recognizes is not known. No much larger clonotype is one base removed from it; base qualities were not supplied. The data belong to a study of Graves' ophthalmopathy and Graves' hyperthyroidism (dated by TCRdb to 2016 to 2019). About the full investigation: Peripheral blood was collected before any treatment was given, at the time of initial diagnosis. The study used TCR beta repertoire signatures to distinguish Graves' ophthalmopathy from Graves' hyperthyroidism and to predict progression to ophthalmopathy. In total, 135 blood samples were TCR-sequenced: approximately 40 ophthalmopathy, approximately 75 hyperthyroidism and some 17 hyperthyroidism-to-ophthalmopathy patients. To explore V-J signatures that distinguish ophthalmopathy from hyperthyroidism, a discovery set of about a hundred patients was enrolled, made up of around 40 with ophthalmopathy and some 60 with stable hyperthyroidism. An independent validation cohort was composed of some 18 hyperthyroidism patients and about 17 patients who later progressed from hyperthyroidism to ophthalmopathy. T-cell repertoires of thyroid tissue and blood were compared in over five hyperthyroidism patients. Following sample collection, hyperthyroidism patients were given methimazole at a starting dose of 30 mg daily, and ophthalmopathy patients were given high-dose intravenous methylprednisolone.

Points the paper makes about the study in general: In validation, the model predicted ophthalmopathy progression with nearly 71% sensitivity and roughly 72% specificity; some 13 predicted patients were CT-confirmed with GO in a median of roughly 6.8 months. Among expanded thyroid clonotypes with frequency above 0.001, most also showed up in blood, which suggests that blood repertoires may reflect the thyroid immune response. No statistical method was used to set the sample size in advance, and the investigators knew which group each participant was assigned to. The 13-signature model separated ophthalmopathy from stable hyperthyroidism with approximately 85% sensitivity and around 84% specificity in cross-validation, and 80%/75% in the test set.

Trimming leaves V shorter by 0 bases and J shorter by 6 bases, with the junction holding 5 bases beyond the gene matches. The CDR3 numbers 15 residues from cysteine through phenylalanine. Left in the record is the CDR3 DNA by itself, 45 bases read in frame from the first base. From the germline V gene, CDR1 is SGHRS and CDR2 is YFSETQ. Patients with ophthalmopathy had moderately to severely active disease, with a Clinical Activity Score of 3 or more, a NOSPECS grade of 4 or more, and a disease duration of less than 3 months. Patients with other autoimmune diseases, uncontrolled infections, pregnancy or lactation were excluded. Clinical symptoms, serum thyroxine, TRAb, thyroid ultrasound and orbital computed tomography were used for diagnosis. PBMCs were isolated from about 10 ml of fresh peripheral blood by Ficoll-Paque density gradient centrifugation. Total RNA was extracted using Trizol reagent, and RNA quality was checked on an Agilent 2100 Bioanalyzer.

For repertoire sequencing, the TCR beta CDR3 regions were amplified from RNA transcripts. HTBI primers and the Qiagen OneStep RT-PCR kit were used in a first-round RT-PCR, which was followed by a second-round multiplex PCR, size selection and purification. Libraries were sequenced paired-end with 100 bp reads on an Illumina HiSeq2000. The published analysis was carried out like this. SOAPnuke was used to process the reads, throwing out any read that had adapters, had uncalled bases, had a mean Phred below 15, or lacked an exact constant-primer or identifier match. COPE v1.2.5 was used to merge high-quality paired reads. Each unique nucleotide sequence was defined as a clonotype, and clonotypes were aligned to IMGT TRB V, D and J references with MiTCR v1.1. The analysis was limited to V-J combinations with a frequency above 0.0001, which together covered 99.2% of repertoires. For each V-J combination, a TCR clonal expansion and chaos score was defined as F50 clonal expansion divided by the chaos observed in the TCRdist matrix. Features were reduced by Welch's t-statistics and random forest to 10 to 15 V-J combinations, which fed a naive Bayes classifier. The Morisita-Horn index was used to measure how similar the thyroid and blood repertoires were. TCRdb reworked the public reads: Q25 trimming with fastp, MiXCR clone assembly, productive beta chains retained. Entries that share a CDR3 protein sequence are merged under the most common genes and DNA. The V and J calls were determined by TCRdb, not by the authors. Recorded for this sample are 500,000 to 800,000 distinct CDR3 sequences; 35% to 50% of them occurred a single time. The ten biggest clones cover more than 2.5% of the sample.

This clonotype originated in an adult man with Graves' ophthalmopathy. The V and J genes are TRBV5-1 and TRBJ2-2; TRBD1 matches 7 bases in the middle. Sequencing was done on a sample of peripheral blood. The sequenced DNA: TGCGCCAGCAGCTTGGCCACAGGGGCTCCCGGGGAGCTGTTTTTT. This translates into CASSLATGAPGELFF.